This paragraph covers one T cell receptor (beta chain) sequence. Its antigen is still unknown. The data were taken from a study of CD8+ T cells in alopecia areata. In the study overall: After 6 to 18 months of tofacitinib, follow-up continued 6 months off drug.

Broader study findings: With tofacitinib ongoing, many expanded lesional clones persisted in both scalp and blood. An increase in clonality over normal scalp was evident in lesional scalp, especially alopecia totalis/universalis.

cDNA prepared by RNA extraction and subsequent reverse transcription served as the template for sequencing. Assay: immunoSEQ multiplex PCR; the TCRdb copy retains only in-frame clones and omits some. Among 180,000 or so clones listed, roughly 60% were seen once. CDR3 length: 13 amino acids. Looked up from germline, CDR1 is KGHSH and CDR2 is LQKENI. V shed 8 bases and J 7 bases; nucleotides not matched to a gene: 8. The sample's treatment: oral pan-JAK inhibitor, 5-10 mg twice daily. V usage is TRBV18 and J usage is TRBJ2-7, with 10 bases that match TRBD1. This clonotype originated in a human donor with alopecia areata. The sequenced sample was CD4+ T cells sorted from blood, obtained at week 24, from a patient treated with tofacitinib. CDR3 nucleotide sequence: TGTGCCAGCGGGGGACAGGGGTTAGATGAGCAGTACTTC. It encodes CASGGQGLDEQYF.